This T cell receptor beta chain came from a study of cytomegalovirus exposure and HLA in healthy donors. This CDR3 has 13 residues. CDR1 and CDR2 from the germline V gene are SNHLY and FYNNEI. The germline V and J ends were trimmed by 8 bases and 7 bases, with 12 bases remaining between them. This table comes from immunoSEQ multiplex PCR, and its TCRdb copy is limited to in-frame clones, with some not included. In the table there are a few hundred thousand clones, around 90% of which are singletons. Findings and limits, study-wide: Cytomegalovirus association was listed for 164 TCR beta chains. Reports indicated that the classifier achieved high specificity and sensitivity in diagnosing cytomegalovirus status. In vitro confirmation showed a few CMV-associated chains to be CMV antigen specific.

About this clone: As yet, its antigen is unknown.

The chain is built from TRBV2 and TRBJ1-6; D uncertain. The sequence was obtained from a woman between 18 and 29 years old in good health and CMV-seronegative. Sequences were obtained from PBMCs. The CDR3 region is CASFPWANSPLHF. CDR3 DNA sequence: TGTGCCAGCTTTCCCTGGGCGAATTCACCCCTCCACTTT.